This entry features one T cell receptor beta chain sequence. Original processing methods: Estimated nucleated cell counts came from reference gene primer amplification. TCRdb keeps only in-frame clones here, not all; method: immunoSEQ multiplex PCR. V and J calls and clone size follow that table, whereas D and trimming were derived from the DNA. The table includes roughly 120,000 clones, over 70% detected once. The data belong to a study of blood T cell repertoires in COVID-19. Whole-study context: Sites across the United States, Italy and Spain contributed samples from acute and convalescent COVID-19. Sample material is recorded as cDNA or gDNA derived from T cells, B-cell-depleted T cells, or PBMCs.

V was clipped by 3 bases and J by 12 bases, with 12 bases between them. The CDR3 length is 12 residues. The chain recombines TRBV12-3 or TRBV12-4 with TRBJ1-5; maybe TRBD1 (6 bases). Sequencing used peripheral blood. The TCR was taken from a woman aged 45-65 years with acute or convalescent COVID-19. CDR3 in amino acids: CASSLLQGDQHF. CDR3 in DNA: TGTGCCAGCAGTTTGTTACAGGGAGACCAGCATTTT.